Following are 18 T cell receptor beta chains from one sample sequenced in a study of blood T cells in healthy people across ages (dated by TCRdb to between 2014 and 2017). Libraries were made using 5' RACE. Instrument on record: Illumina HiSeq 2500. A second PCR of about 6 to 12 cycles was run with a J-beta primer mix and a sample-barcoded 5' primer. The raw public reads went through TCRdb reprocessing: fastp at Q25, MiXCR clone calling, in-frame beta chains kept. Each CDR3 protein appears once, grouped with its most common genes and DNA. The sample includes 650,000 to 1,000,000 distinct CDR3 sequences, with about 46% observed a single time. The ten largest make up 15% to 20% of the sample. The sample comprised blood. The receptors were gathered from a man older than 75 in good health.

CDR3 in DNA: TGTGCCAGCAGTCCACCTAGTCAGCCCCAGCATTTT. Its protein product is CASSPPSQPQHF. The chain combines TRBV28 with TRBJ1-5, with no clear D. V lost 5 bases, J lost 6 bases, and 8 bases lay in between. This CDR3 is built from 12 residues. The germline V gene has CDR1 MDHEN and CDR2 SYDVKM. Drawing the rest from reference TRBV28 and TRBJ1-5, the complete variable domain is DVKVTQSSRYLVKRTGEKVFLECVQDMDHENMFWYRQDPGLGLRLIYFSYDVKMKEKGDIPEGYSVSREKKERFSLILESASTNQTSMYLCASSPPSQPQHFGDGTRLSIL.

This clonotype appeared a few times. This chain uses TRBV6-5 with TRBJ1-4; no reliable D call. Deletions cut 6 bases from V and 0 bases from J, with 11 bases between. Germline CDR1 is MNHEY and CDR2 is SVGAGI. This CDR3 contains 15 residues. CDR3 coding DNA: TGTGCCAGCAGCCCCAGTCACGCAACTAATGAAAAACTGTTTTTT. Translating it yields CASSPSHATNEKLFF.

The chain combines TRBV20-1 with TRBJ2-2, with 8 bases that match TRBD2. Germline-derived CDR1 and CDR2 are DFQATT and SNEGSKA (reference sequence). The CDR3 contains 15 residues. The junction had 2 bases not matched to a gene; V was cut back by 1 base and J by 1 base. The CDR3 is CSARVAGLNTGELFF. The CDR3 nucleotides are TGCAGTGCTAGAGTAGCGGGATTGAACACCGGGGAGCTGTTTTTT.

This clonotype was seen a single time. The chain uses TRBV2 and TRBJ2-5; D is undetermined. The CDR3 is made up of 14 amino acids. V lost 5 bases, J lost 5 bases, and 15 bases lay in between. Germline loops: CDR1 SNHLY, CDR2 FYNNEI. The CDR3 spells CASSSSMQVETQYF. As DNA, the CDR3 is TGTGCCAGCAGTTCGTCTATGCAGGTTGAGACCCAGTACTTC.

J is TRBJ2-4 and V is TRBV10-3; D might be TRBD1 (6 bases). V was pared by 0 bases and J by 7 bases, with 22 bases between. The germline gives CDR1 ENHRY, CDR2 SYGVKD. The CDR3 loop spans 18 amino acids. The CDR3 region has the DNA TGTGCCATCAGTGAGTCGAAGTCAGGGGACCCGTGGGCGAACATTCAGTACTTC. Amino acids: CAISESKSGDPWANIQYF.

V gene TRBV4-3 combines with J gene TRBJ1-2; D call uncertain. The CDR3 runs 15 residues. V shed 1 base and J shed 7 bases, with 16 bases lying between them. Germline CDR1 LGHNA, CDR2 YSLEER. This chain's CDR3 is CASSQGVPLSGGYTF. The CDR3 DNA reads TGCGCCAGCAGCCAAGGGGTGCCACTATCGGGTGGCTACACCTTC.

In this sample, this clonotype turned up many times. This chain links TRBV29-1 with TRBJ2-3; maybe TRBD2 (5 bases). This CDR3 has 13 residues. Looked up from germline, CDR1 is SQVTM and CDR2 is ANQGSEA. Trimming stripped 4 bases from V and 1 base from J, with 9 bases between. CDR3 in DNA: TGCAGCGTTGGGGGAGTCGGCACAGATACGCAGTATTTT. Translation gives CSVGGVGTDTQYF.

The chain has TRBV27 and TRBJ2-1; 7 nucleotides match TRBD2. CDR1 is MNHEY, CDR2 SMNVEV, per germline (reference sequence). V shed 7 bases, J shed 10 bases, and the junction held 13 bases outside the gene matches. The CDR3 totals 14 residues. The CDR3 sequence is CASIAGATSGEQFF. The CDR3 coding sequence is TGTGCCAGCATCGCGGGAGCGACATCTGGAGAGCAGTTCTTC.

V usage is TRBV3-1 and J usage is TRBJ1-5; 8 bases are shared with TRBD1. V was pared by 4 bases and J by 6 bases, with 2 bases of the junction left unmatched. Germline loops: CDR1 LGHDT, CDR2 YNNKEL (reference sequence). This CDR3 is 13 amino acids long. DNA for the CDR3: TGTGCCAGCAGCCGGGGACAGGCTCAGCCCCAGCATTTT. Translated: CASSRGQAQPQHF. Supplemented by reference TRBV3-1 and TRBJ1-5, the full variable domain reads DTAVSQTPKYLVTQMGNDKSIKCEQNLGHDTMYWYKQDSKKFLKIMFSYNNKELIINETVPNRFSPKSPDKAHLNLHINSLELGDSAVYFCASSRGQAQPQHFGDGTRLSIL.

The V call is TRBV29-1, the J call TRBJ2-3, with 7 bases identical to TRBD1. Germline V lookup: CDR1 SQVTM, CDR2 ANQGSEA. This CDR3 contains 13 residues. J gave up 3 bases and V 6 bases, and 6 bases lay outside the gene matches. Here the CDR3 DNA reads TGCAGCGTCGTTCCGGGACAGACAGATACGCAGTATTTT. Amino acid sequence: CSVVPGQTDTQYF.

This clonotype was seen just once. The junction differs from germline at one of its ends, possibly a read error. This chain uses TRBV20-1 with TRBJ2-3; TRBD2 aligns across 12 bases. Germline V lookup: CDR1 DFQATT, CDR2 SNEGSKA (reference sequence). The CDR3 runs 15 residues. CDR3 sequence reads: CSARRLAGEPDMQYF. CDR3 coding DNA: TGCAGTGCTAGGAGACTAGCGGGAGAACCAGATATGCAGTATTTT.

The chain joins TRBV9 to TRBJ1-5; no definite D call. The V and J ends lost 3 bases and 1 base respectively, with 11 bases between them. The CDR3 has 15 residues. CDR1 is SGDLS and CDR2 is YYNGEE in the germline V gene. The CDR3: CASSETPLSNQPQHF. The CDR3 DNA is TGTGCCAGCAGCGAGACCCCTCTCAGCAATCAGCCCCAGCATTTT.

The rearrangement links TRBV7-2 to TRBJ2-5, with 7 bases identical to TRBD2. The CDR3 totals 15 residues. CDR1 is SGHTA, CDR2 FQGNSA, per germline. V was clipped by 0 bases and J by 2 bases; unmatched bases: 3. The CDR3 DNA is TGTGCCAGCAGCTTAGCGGGGGGGATTCAAGAGACCCAGTACTTC. Translated, it gives CASSLAGGIQETQYF.

This clonotype was counted a few times. The chain recombines TRBV7-2 with TRBJ2-3; D uncertain. Trimming stripped 4 bases from V and 4 bases from J, with 15 bases between. The V gene's germline CDR1 is SGHTA and CDR2 FQGNSA. The CDR3 runs to 15 residues. CDR3 DNA: TGTGCCAGCAGCTCCGACGGAAAAGGATCAGATACGCAGTATTTT. Translating it yields CASSSDGKGSDTQYF. Full variable domain (rest looked up from reference TRBV7-2 and TRBJ2-3): GAGVSQSPSNKVTEKGKDVELRCDPISGHTALYWYRQSLGQGLEFLIYFQGNSAPDKSGLPSDRFSAERTGGSVSTLTIQRTQQEDSAVYLCASSSDGKGSDTQYFGPGTRLTVL.

CDR3 nucleotide sequence: TGCAGCGCAGAAGATAGCGGGACTCCCTACGAGCAGTACTTC. Its protein is CSAEDSGTPYEQYF. The V and J genes are TRBV29-1 and TRBJ2-4, with 8 bases fitting TRBD2. TRBJ2-7 matches the DNA end more closely, so the J call is doubtful. This CDR3 is 14 amino acids long. Germline lookup yields CDR1 SQVTM and CDR2 ANQGSEA.

The V call is TRBV7-3, the J call TRBJ2-6, with 9 positions matching TRBD1. The junction had 13 bases not matched to a gene; V was cut back by 1 base and J by 0 bases. Germline V gene data show CDR1 as SGHTA and CDR2 as FQGTGA. The CDR3 extends over 21 amino acids. CDR3 DNA: TGTGCCAGCAGCTTAAGGGTCGGGGCGGGACAGGGAAACTCTGGGGCCAACGTCCTGACTTTC. This gives the protein CASSLRVGAGQGNSGANVLTF.

This clonotype was seen many times. This chain uses TRBV7-2 with TRBJ2-7, with a tentative D call TRBD2 (5 bases). Looked up from germline, CDR1 is SGHTA and CDR2 is FQGNSA. This CDR3 is 12 amino acids long. Trimming took off 6 bases at V and 1 base at J, with 7 bases between the two ends. The CDR3 DNA follows: TGTGCCAGCAGAACGGGATCCTACGAGCAGTACTTC. Amino acid sequence: CASRTGSYEQYF.

J is TRBJ2-3 and V is TRBV6-5, with D maybe TRBD2 (6 bases). The CDR3 totals 15 residues. Germline values: CDR1 MNHEY, CDR2 SVGAGI. V lost 1 base to trimming and J lost 1 base, with 9 bases between them. CDR3 sequence: CASSYFASGTDTQYF. The CDR3 region has the DNA TGTGCCAGCAGTTACTTCGCTAGCGGCACAGATACGCAGTATTTT.